The subject of this entry is one T cell receptor beta chain. Libraries were prepared by immunoSEQ multiplex PCR; TCRdb keeps only in-frame clonotypes and omits some of them. The table has hundreds of thousands of clones, 85% to 90% seen once. The data originate from a study of blood T cell repertoires in COVID-19. There are 15 residues in the CDR3. The V gene lost 10 bases and the J gene lost 0 bases, with 16 bases spanning the gap. The V gene's germline CDR1 is SNHLY and CDR2 FYNNEI. This rearrangement joins TRBV2 to TRBJ2-4; tentatively, D is TRBD1 (6 bases). The source material was PBMCs or T cells enriched from blood (not recorded which). This TCR came from a man aged 18 to 35 who had recovered from COVID-19. DNA of the CDR3: TGTGCCAACCGAAAGGGGGACCTAGCCAAAAACATTCAGTACTTC. Its protein is CANRKGDLAKNIQYF.